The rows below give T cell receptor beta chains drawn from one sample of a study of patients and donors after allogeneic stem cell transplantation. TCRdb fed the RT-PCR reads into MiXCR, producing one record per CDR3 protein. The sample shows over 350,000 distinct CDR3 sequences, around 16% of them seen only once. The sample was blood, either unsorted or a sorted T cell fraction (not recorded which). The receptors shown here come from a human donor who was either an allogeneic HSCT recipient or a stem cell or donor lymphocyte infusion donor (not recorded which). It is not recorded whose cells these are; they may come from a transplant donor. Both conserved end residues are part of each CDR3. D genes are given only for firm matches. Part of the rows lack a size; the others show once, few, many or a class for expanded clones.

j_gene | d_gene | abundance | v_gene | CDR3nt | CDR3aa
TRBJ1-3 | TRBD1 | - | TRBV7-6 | TGTGCCAGCAAATCGGACAGGATTGGAAACACCATATATTTT | CASKSDRIGNTIYF
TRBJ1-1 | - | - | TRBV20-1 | TGCAGTGCTAGAGATGGGGGATTGGTGAACACTGAAGCTTTCTTT | CSARDGGLVNTEAFF
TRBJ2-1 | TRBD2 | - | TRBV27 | TGTGCCAGCAGTTTCGAGGTACTAGCGAGTAATGAGCAGTTCTTC | CASSFEVLASNEQFF
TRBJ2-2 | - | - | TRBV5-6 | TGTGCCAGCAGCTTGGATATAAACGCCGGGGAGCTGTTTTTT | CASSLDINAGELFF
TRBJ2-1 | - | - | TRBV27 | TGTGCCAGCAGTTTAACGGCAGGACCCAAAGAGCAGTTCTTC | CASSLTAGPKEQFF
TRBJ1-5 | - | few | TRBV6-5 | TGTGCCAGCGGGACGGGAAATCAGCCCCAGCATTTT | CASGTGNQPQHF
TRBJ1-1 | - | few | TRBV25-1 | TGTGCCAGCAGTGTAACTCGACGCCCTGGGTACCAGAACACTGAAGCTTTCTTT | CASSVTRRPGYQNTEAFF
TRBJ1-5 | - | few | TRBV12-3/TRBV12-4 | TGCTCGTCGCGGGCGCAACCCAATCAGCCCCAGCATTTT | CSSRAQPNQPQHF
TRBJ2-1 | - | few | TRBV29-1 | TGCAGCGTTAGGAACCGACTAGGTTTCCGGCAGTTCTTC | CSVRNRLGFRQFF
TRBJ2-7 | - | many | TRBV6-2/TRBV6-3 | TGTGCCAGCAGTTACTTCCGACAGGGAGGCTCCTACGAGCAGTACTTC | CASSYFRQGGSYEQYF
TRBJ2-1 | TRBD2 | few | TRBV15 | TGTGCCACCAGCAGAGATTCGGGACTAGCGAATGAGCAGTTCTTC | CATSRDSGLANEQFF
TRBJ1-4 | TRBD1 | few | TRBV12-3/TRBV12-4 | TGTGCCAGCAGTCCCCGACAGGGGCATGAAAAACTGTTTTTT | CASSPRQGHEKLFF
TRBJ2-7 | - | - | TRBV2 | TGTGCCAGCAGAAACCCGTCACAGGTTCTCCACGAGCAGTACTTC | CASRNPSQVLHEQYF
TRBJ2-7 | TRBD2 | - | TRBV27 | TGTGCCAGCAGCCGCCCTAGCGGAATCTACGAGCAGTACTTC | CASSRPSGIYEQYF
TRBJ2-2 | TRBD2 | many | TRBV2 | TGTGCCAGCAGTGAAGGGACTAGAAAAACCGGGGAGCTGTTTTTT | CASSEGTRKTGELFF
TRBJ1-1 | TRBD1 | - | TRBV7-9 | TGTGCCAGCAGCGGTTGGACAGGGAAGTACGCTGAAGCTTTCTTT | CASSGWTGKYAEAFF
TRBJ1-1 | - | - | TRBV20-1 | TGCAGTGCTAGTATGCGTAGGAACACTGAAGCTTTCTTT | CSASMRRNTEAFF
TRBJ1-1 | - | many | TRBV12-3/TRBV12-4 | TGTGCCAGCAGGAGAATGGAAGCTTTCTTT | CASRRMEAFF
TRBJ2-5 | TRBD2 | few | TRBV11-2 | TGTGCCAGCAGCTTAGAGGGGCTAGCGGGGGGGAGGAGAGAGACCCAGTACTTC | CASSLEGLAGGRRETQYF
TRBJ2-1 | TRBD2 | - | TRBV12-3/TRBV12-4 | TGTGCCAGCGCTAGGGTAGCGGGAGGGTTCAGCTCCTACAATGAGCAGTTCTTC | CASARVAGGFSSYNEQFF
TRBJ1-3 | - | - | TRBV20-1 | TGCAGTGCGCGACGGCTAGGTTCTGGAAACACCATATATTTT | CSARRLGSGNTIYF
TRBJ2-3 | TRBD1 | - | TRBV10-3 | TGTGCCACCTCCCAGGGACAGGGGGCAGATACGCAGTATTTT | CATSQGQGADTQYF
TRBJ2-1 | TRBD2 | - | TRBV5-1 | TGCGCCAGCAGCTTTGTCGGCGGGAGCTCCTACAATGAGCAGTTCTTC | CASSFVGGSSYNEQFF
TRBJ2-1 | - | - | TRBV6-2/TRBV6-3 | TGTGCCAGCAGTTACGGGTTAGTAGCAAGGGAGCAGTTCTTC | CASSYGLVAREQFF
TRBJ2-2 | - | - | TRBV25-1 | TGTGCCAGCACCGGACATTACACCGGGGAGCTGTTTTTT | CASTGHYTGELFF
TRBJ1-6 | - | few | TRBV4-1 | TGCGCCAGCAGCCAAGGATTTTTTGGATTATCCTATAATTCACCCCTCCACTTT | CASSQGFFGLSYNSPLHF
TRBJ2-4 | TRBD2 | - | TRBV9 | TGTGCCAGCAGCCCTAGCGGGAGAGGAAACATTCAGTACTTC | CASSPSGRGNIQYF
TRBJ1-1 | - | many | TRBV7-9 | TGCGCCAGCAGCTTGGCCGGAGCGAACACTGAAGCTTTCTTT | CASSLAGANTEAFF
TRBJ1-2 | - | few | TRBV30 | TGTGCCTTAGTTCGGTTGGGACGGACTAACTATGGCTACACCTTC | CALVRLGRTNYGYTF
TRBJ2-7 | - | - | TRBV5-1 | TGCGCCACCAGCAAGGGACAAAGTTACGAGCAGTACTTC | CATSKGQSYEQYF
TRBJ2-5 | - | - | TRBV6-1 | TGTGCCAGCAGTGTTGAAGCGGGTCTCTTTGGGACCCAGTACTTC | CASSVEAGLFGTQYF
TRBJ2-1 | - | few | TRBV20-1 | TGCAGTGCTACCCAGGTCGGCGGGAAATTGTACAATGAGCAGTTCTTC | CSATQVGGKLYNEQFF
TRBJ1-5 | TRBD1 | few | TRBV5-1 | TGCGCCAGCAGCTTGGGGTCAGGGGGCGAGCGCAATCAGCCCCAGCATTTT | CASSLGSGGERNQPQHF
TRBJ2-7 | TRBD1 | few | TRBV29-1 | TGCAGCGTTGGGGACAGGGAGCTCTCCTACGAGCAGTACTTC | CSVGDRELSYEQYF
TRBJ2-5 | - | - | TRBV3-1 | TGTGCCAGCAGCCAAGAAGGTCTCCTAGCGGAGACCCAGTACTTC | CASSQEGLLAETQYF
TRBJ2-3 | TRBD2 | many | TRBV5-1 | TGCGCCAGCAGCTCAGGACTAGCTGTAGATACGCAGTATTTT | CASSSGLAVDTQYF
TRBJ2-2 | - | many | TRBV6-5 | TGTGCCAGCAGTTACTCGAGGCAGACGAACACCGGGGAGCTGTTTTTT | CASSYSRQTNTGELFF